What follows are 14 T cell receptor beta chains derived from one specimen sequenced in a study of blood T cell repertoires in COVID-19. Data came from immunoSEQ multiplex PCR; TCRdb stores just in-frame clones and leaves some out. Of about 81,000 clones listed, 75% to 95% are singletons. Sequencing was done on a sample of peripheral blood. These receptors were obtained from a woman between 45 and 65 years old in a cohort sampled during active COVID-19.

The chain is built from TRBV5-1 and TRBJ2-5; perhaps TRBD1 as D (7 bases). The V and J ends lost 0 bases and 5 bases respectively, with 11 bases between them. The CDR3 runs 14 residues. Germline loops: CDR1 SGHRS, CDR2 YFSETQ. CDR3 in DNA: TGCGCCAGCAGCTTGGAACAGGGGAGGGAGACCCAGTACTTC. It yields the protein CASSLEQGRETQYF.

The rearrangement uses TRBV5-1 and TRBJ2-7, with TRBD1 matching over 7 bases. Germline V gene data show CDR1 as SGHRS and CDR2 as YFSETQ. V was pared by 2 bases and J by 1 base, with 6 bases of the junction left unmatched. The CDR3 has 15 residues. The CDR3 DNA reads TGCGCCAGCAGCTTAGAACAGGGGAAGTCCTACGAGCAGTACTTC. Translating it yields CASSLEQGKSYEQYF.

Concerning this clone itself: Compared with germline, one end of the junction differs, possibly owing to a read error. V and J are TRBV6-1 and TRBJ2-3; 8 bases align to TRBD2. This CDR3 region has 14 residues. The germline V gene has CDR1 MNHNS and CDR2 SASEGT. CDR3 DNA sequence: TGTGCCAGCAGTAAAGCGGGAGTCGCAGATACGCAGTATTTT. It is translated as CASSKAGVADTQYF.

This chain links TRBV3-1 (or the pseudogene TRBV3-2) with TRBJ1-3, with D possibly TRBD1 on 5 matching bases. Germline assignment: CDR1 LGHDT and CDR2 YNNKEL (reference sequence). This CDR3 is 13 amino acids long. Trimming pared 7 bases from V and 2 bases from J, leaving 9 bases between. Here the CDR3 reads CASISGPGNTIYF. As DNA, the CDR3 is TGTGCCAGCATATCAGGGCCTGGAAACACCATATATTTT.

J is TRBJ1-2 and V is TRBV5-6, with D possibly being TRBD1 (5 bases). Germline CDR1 is SGHDT and CDR2 is YYEEEE. The V end was cut by 0 bases, the J end by 5 bases, with 17 bases between. The CDR3 is 16 residues long. As DNA, the CDR3 is TGTGCCAGCAGCTTGGCGTCGGGGGTTTTCGTATATGGCTACACCTTC. Protein: CASSLASGVFVYGYTF.

This clone has more than one count but fewer than ten. The chain is built from TRBV24-1 and TRBJ1-3, with D perhaps matching TRBD1 (6 bases). This CDR3 is 14 amino acids long. Germline CDR1 is KGHDR and CDR2 is SFDVKD. Trimming shortened V by 12 bases and J by 0 bases, and 14 bases separated the two germline ends. In DNA, the CDR3 is TGTGCCCCCGGGGGGCACCACTCTGGAAACACCATATATTTT. It is translated as CAPGGHHSGNTIYF.

This chain uses TRBV29-1 with TRBJ1-1; tentatively, D is TRBD1 (6 bases). Trimming removed 5 bases from V and 0 bases from J, with 10 bases in between. The CDR3 length is 13 residues. Germline CDR1 and CDR2: SQVTM and ANQGSEA. The CDR3 loop is CSVSGQMNTEAFF. CDR3 sequence (DNA): TGCAGCGTTTCAGGACAGATGAACACTGAAGCTTTCTTT.

The chain has TRBV24-1 and TRBJ1-2; D remains ambiguous. Per germline, CDR1 KGHDR and CDR2 SFDVKD. CDR3 length: 15 amino acids. Between the trimmed V and J ends, which lost 3 bases and 0 bases, there was a span of 10 bases. In DNA, the CDR3 is TGTGCCACCAGTGATAATCTAAATGCTAACTATGGCTACACCTTC. It encodes CATSDNLNANYGYTF.

In its sample, this clone was seen once. The chain combines TRBV5-4 with TRBJ1-2; 9 nucleotides align to TRBD1. This CDR3 is 16 amino acids long. With V trimmed by 4 bases and J by 4 bases, 11 bases remained unmatched. Per germline, CDR1 SGHNT and CDR2 YYREEE (reference sequence). The CDR3 here is CASSPQQGARSYGYTF. CDR3 coding DNA: TGTGCCAGCAGCCCACAACAGGGGGCGCGAAGCTATGGCTACACCTTC.

The rearrangement uses TRBV20-1 and TRBJ2-4; 7 bases match TRBD1. The V segment lost 3 bases and the J segment 0 bases; nucleotides outside the gene matches: 5. This CDR3 comprises 15 residues. In germline, CDR1 is DFQATT, CDR2 SNEGSKA (reference sequence). This CDR3 reads CSASKGQLAKNIQYF. CDR3 DNA: TGCAGTGCTAGTAAGGGACAGCTAGCCAAAAACATTCAGTACTTC.

This rearrangement joins TRBV14 to TRBJ2-3; weak D call: TRBD1 (5 bases). The germline V gene encodes CDR1 SGHDN and CDR2 FVKESK. V was pared by 2 bases and J by 4 bases, with 13 bases between. The length of the CDR3 is 15 residues. The CDR3 sequence is CASSQFRVGADTQYF. The CDR3 DNA sequence: TGTGCCAGCAGCCAATTCAGGGTGGGTGCAGATACGCAGTATTTT.

The rearrangement joins TRBV28 to TRBJ2-3; 11 bases agree with TRBD1. V shed 3 bases, J shed 0 bases, and the junction held 8 bases outside the gene matches. The CDR3 sequence is 18 residues long. CDR1 is MDHEN, CDR2 SYDVKM, per germline. The CDR3 reads CASSFRTGGYFSTDTQYF. CDR3 nucleotides: TGTGCCAGCAGTTTTAGGACAGGGGGCTATTTTAGCACAGATACGCAGTATTTT.

This chain links TRBV27 with TRBJ1-6; TRBD1 matches 8 bases. CDR1 and CDR2 (germline): MNHEY, SMNVEV (reference sequence). V shed 6 bases, J shed 9 bases, and the junction held 4 bases outside the gene matches. This CDR3 spans 13 amino acids. CDR3 nucleotide sequence: TGTGCCAGCAGAATGGACAGGGTTTCACCCCTCCACTTT. It codes for CASRMDRVSPLHF.

The J gene is TRBJ1-2, the V gene TRBV5-1; 9 bases are shared with TRBD1. The CDR3 consists of 13 residues. In germline, CDR1 is SGHRS, CDR2 YFSETQ. Trimming took 3 bases from V and 6 from J; bases not matched to a gene: 3. CDR3 residues: CASSSDRGNGYTF. CDR3 nucleotides: TGCGCCAGCAGCTCTGACAGGGGGAATGGCTACACCTTC.